Here is one T cell receptor (beta chain) with its context. No antigen is known for it. This sample is part of a study of T cell responses to AZD1222 COVID-19 vaccine. General study results and limits: Spike as a whole was targeted by vaccine-associated CD4 TCRs, dominant at 160-218 and 743-854. Repertoires in all cases were sampled only once the peak T cell response had passed. Most donors were white British, females outnumbered males, and clonal diversity was possibly underestimated.

Assay used: immunoSEQ multiplex PCR; TCRdb lists only in-frame clones, some missing. Of about 100,000 clones listed, about 87% were seen once; the top ten hold 9.5% to 13%. The V gene lost 5 bases and the J gene lost 4 bases, with 17 bases spanning the gap. Germline CDR1 and CDR2: MNHEY and SMNVEV (reference sequence). The CDR3 contains 16 residues. The origin of this receptor is an adult who received the AZD1222 COVID-19 vaccine. This specimen was peripheral blood, taken 28 days after the second AZD1222 dose. J is TRBJ2-2 and V is TRBV27; D is unresolved. CDR3 in amino acids: CASSQSWNGFTGELFF. CDR3 in DNA: TGTGCCAGCAGTCAGAGTTGGAATGGATTCACCGGGGAGCTGTTTTTT.